This T cell receptor (beta chain) was sequenced for a study of cytomegalovirus exposure and HLA in healthy donors (dated by TCRdb to 2016 to 2017). The study in broad terms: An earlier analysis of approximately 550 of the donors reported 250 to 300 Gb of sequence data and roughly 110 million unique TCR beta sequences from roughly 200 million T cells. An early release that covered roughly 600 HLA-typed donors contained approximately 290 gigabases of sequencing data and about 93 million unique TCR sequences. Of the roughly 410 genotyped donors, 75% to 85% were placed in the genetic ancestry cluster associated with self-reported Caucasian donors. The study aimed to test whether cataloging public T cell receptors could reveal signatures of past pathogen exposure. The study used immunosequencing to profile the T cell repertoires of under 700 subjects and linked those repertoires to cytomegalovirus serostatus. Along with the 666-subject first cohort, a separate validation cohort of over 90 different subjects was used. To predict cytomegalovirus infection status, the study combined high-throughput TCR immunosequencing, statistical association of individual TCRs with disease status, and machine learning. To study patterns of TCR occurrence, a later analysis re-analyzed previously published TCR beta repertoires from hundreds of donors and added high-resolution HLA genotyping. The later analysis used no new phenotypic data to find candidate immune exposures, relying instead on TCR beta sequences and their occurrence across donors. In an earlier analysis of around 540 of the donors, high-throughput TCR beta sequencing was used to judge whether each TCR beta V gene segment behaved as functional or pseudogenic. Donor age, sex, ethnicity and CMV serostatus were compiled alongside the repertoire data. Genome-wide SNP genotypes for about 65% of the 666 donors were used in a later genetic analysis, which treated that subset as a discovery cohort. All discovery cohort repertoires had been generated on a single sequencing platform. Class I and class II HLA loci were covered by the typing at four-digit resolution. The number of donors typed differed by locus, with about 629-640 for A, B, C, DRB1 and DQB1, around 560 for DQA1, 606 for DPA1, and 472 for DPB1. Roughly 5 DR-DQ haplotypes were treated as single units for association and clustering because of strong linkage in the cohort. Among several hundred genotyped donors of the cohort, an average of roughly 230,000 unique TCR beta nucleotide sequences was sequenced per donor, of which roughly 17% were non-productive. The study at large found these results: Sequencing depth was assumed to be roughly uniform across donors in the presence/absence analyses, though that assumption may not hold. The 87-base-pair reads could not distinguish some IMGT-functional V segments, including TRBV6-2 and TRBV6-3, so those segments were excluded. According to a later analysis, TCR association rates differed among HLA loci, with DRB1 alleles showing the most associated TCRs and HLA-C alleles showing the fewest. The study listed 164 TCR beta chains as associated with cytomegalovirus. The classifier was reported to diagnose cytomegalovirus status with high specificity and sensitivity in both the original cohort and the validation cohort. In vitro tests confirmed that a few of the cytomegalovirus-associated TCR beta chains recognize cytomegalovirus antigens. A later analysis reported that several top co-occurrence clusters appeared linked to parvovirus B19, influenza, CMV and Epstein-Barr virus. An earlier analysis of approximately 600 of the donors showed that most TCR beta V segments appeared in productive rearrangements either about 87% or about 30% of the time, which broadly matched IMGT annotations. In a later analysis, HLA-associated TCR beta chains showed more clonal expansion and lower generation probabilities than non-associated chains that were equally common. In a later genetic analysis, a missense DCLRE1C variant was associated with V-gene and J-gene trimming of TCR beta chains, and the association was replicated in an independent cohort. This cohort had only TCR beta chains sequenced, and the lack of alpha or paired-chain data limited which features could be detected. A cluster of highly shared sequence variants was judged likely to be a technical artifact of the sequencing pipeline. The authors suggested that the approach could potentially be extended to other disease states and immunological phenotypes. Compared with the roughly 670-donor mean, donors in an Asian-associated ancestry cluster had fewer N-insertions in productive TCRs, according to a later genetic analysis. Correlated functional status among segregating V segments might reflect linkage disequilibrium, but an unknown experimental factor could not be ruled out. Because HLA typing was missing for some donors at each locus, association tests included only the typed subset. Across donors, most TCR sequences were observed very rarely, whereas some public TCRs were present in many individuals. The earlier analysis of fewer than 750 of the donors excluded some 15 rarely observed V segments, including chromosome 9 orphons, because counts were too low. A later analysis associated 17,000 or so TCR beta sequences with specific HLA alleles at a false discovery rate of 0.05. The only immune exposure information available for the cohort was CMV serostatus. In a later analysis, most CMV-associated TCR beta chains were found to appear HLA-restricted, with HLA associations seemingly driven largely by CMV exposure. Strong co-occurrence of HLA alleles, especially DR and DQ, made assigning TCR associations to individual alleles difficult. A further reported finding was that TCR beta sequences accurately predicted the HLA-A and HLA-B alleles for most subjects in the first cohort.

Reading the germline V gene gives CDR1 MNHEY and CDR2 SVGAGI. V gives up 0 bases and J gives up 10 bases, and the segment between their germline ends measures 13 bases. CDR3 length: 14 amino acids, cysteine to phenylalanine. Of all the DNA, just the CDR3 is kept, 42 bases in frame from base 1. Library creation used the immunoSEQ multiplex PCR assay. For the multiplex PCR, a mixture combining 60 forward primers for TCR Vbeta segments and 13 reverse primers for TCR Jbeta segments was used. A multiplex PCR assay on genomic DNA amplified the CDR3 region of rearranged TCR beta genes. The amplified TCR beta libraries were sequenced on the Illumina HiSeq System as 87-base-pair reads. The original pipeline was this. A later analysis tallied roughly 80 million unique TCR beta chains across the 666 repertoires, and around 10 million of those chains were shared by two or more donors. Raw reads were error-corrected and collapsed into unique sequences by a nearest-neighbor algorithm in which closely related sequences were merged to remove PCR and sequencing errors. To assign V, D and J gene segments, CDR3 sequences were aligned to IMGT reference sequences. For a sequence to be retained, at least a six-nucleotide match to both a V gene segment and a J gene segment was required. A rearrangement was called productive if the CDR3 had no stop codons and remained in frame with V and J, and every other rearrangement was called non-productive. Following IMGT convention, CDR3 was defined as the stretch from the second conserved V-encoded cysteine up to the conserved J-encoded phenylalanine. The earlier analysis of some 580 of the donors excluded any sequence lacking an unambiguous match to a single V gene segment. An earlier analysis of 587 of the donors classified V segments as functional when productive rearrangements were above 56.7% and as segregating when the standard deviation between donors was above 5%. A statistical classification framework was built to diagnose cytomegalovirus status from the catalog of TCR beta chain sequences. In a later analysis, TCR nucleotide sequences were compared against IMGT/GENE-DB human TR gene sequences so that V and J genes could be assigned. A later analysis assigned CDR3 sequences and most-parsimonious VDJ recombination scenarios with the TCRdist pipeline. In a later analysis, each TCR beta chain was defined by its CDR3 amino acid sequence together with its V-gene family, and reads without a unique V-gene family were excluded. In a later analysis, 450 to 600 highly shared, low-generation-probability nucleotide sequences were removed to address suspected cross-contamination and a sequencing artifact. A later analysis calculated a clonal expansion index for each public chain from normalized within-repertoire ranks of inferred template counts. Generation probabilities in a later analysis came from a VDJ recombination model fitted to out-of-frame rearrangements, and those results were checked against IGoR. A later analysis scored TCR-TCR, TCR-HLA and TCR-CMV co-occurrence with hypergeometric tests, applying a repertoire-size bias correction to TCR pairs. A later analysis estimated false discovery rates by permuting HLA or CMV assignments 20 times. A later analysis grouped co-occurring TCRs with DBSCAN, adding TCRdist sequence similarity when clustering within HLA-allele-positive subsets. For co-occurrence clustering, repertoires with fewer than 30,000 or more than 120,000 public chains were excluded, along with five repertoires with anomalous nucleotide sharing. The source is immuneACCESS, and TCRdb retained only in-frame sequences with V and J called. Part of the clones is not carried over; for the studies checked, unresolved V genes explain less than half of this, and the remainder is unexplained. The V and J calls and the clone size are those of that table, but D and trimming were determined from the DNA. This sample holds tens of thousands of clones; 70% to 85% were observed only once. The ten top clones hold approximately 2.8% of the sample.

Note on this clone: Its antigen has not been determined. Base qualities were left out, and no much larger clone turns up one base away.

In total, just over 650 healthy bone marrow donors made up the cohort. Cohort members were all nominally healthy when sampled, although unrecorded immune exposures were likely present. The donor was CMV seronegative and was included in the group of over 300 seronegative cohort members. Each donor provided a peripheral blood sample, and peripheral blood mononuclear cells were used for TCR beta sequencing. Genomic DNA extraction from the blood cell samples was performed with the Qiagen DNeasy Blood Extraction Kit. The sequencing input was PBMCs. The rearrangement combines TRBV6-5 with TRBJ2-1, with TRBD2 as a weak D call on 6 bases. This TCR derives from a man aged 45-60 years in good health and CMV-seronegative. The DNA is as follows: TGTGCCAGCAGTTACTCGGGGGGTCTCGTGGAGCAGTTCTTC. Translated, it gives CASSYSGGLVEQFF.